Below are 3 T cell receptor beta chains sequenced from a single sample in a study of blood T cell repertoires in COVID-19 (dated by TCRdb to about 2020). The method was the immunoSEQ multiplex PCR assay. The immuneACCESS repertoire file appears here via TCRdb, limited to in-frame rearrangements. These files lack a portion of the clones; in checked studies, under half of the deficit traces to unresolved V genes, and the cause of the others is not known. This sample comprises fewer than 300,000 clones, less than 90% of them detected only once. Of the sample, about 4.1% is held by the ten largest clones. The sequenced sample consisted of peripheral blood. The receptor set was obtained from a man between 60 and 75 years old who had recovered from COVID-19.

The V call is TRBV5-4, the J call TRBJ1-1, with D tentatively TRBD1 (5 bases). The CDR3 length is 18 residues. The germline V gene encodes CDR1 SGHNT and CDR2 YYREEE (reference sequence). Between the trimmed V and J ends, which lost 6 bases and 3 bases, there was a span of 27 bases. The CDR3 coding sequence is TGTGCCAGCACGTGGCAGGGAATGGGTATCGGTAAAGACACTGAAGCTTTCTTT. It translates to CASTWQGMGIGKDTEAFF.

The chain links TRBV27 to TRBJ1-6; D is possibly TRBD1 (5 bases). With 8 bases removed from V and 6 bases from J, the gap between germline ends came to 20 bases. Germline assignment: CDR1 MNHEY and CDR2 SMNVEV (reference sequence). CDR3 length equals 16 residues. In DNA, the CDR3 is TGTGCCAGCCTCAAAAGGGGAGGGGCCGGTAATTCACCCCTCCACTTT. Protein: CASLKRGGAGNSPLHF.

The V and J genes are TRBV18 and TRBJ2-1; 9 nucleotides line up with TRBD1. This CDR3 comprises 14 residues. The V gene's germline CDR1 is KGHSH and CDR2 LQKENI. The junction had 7 bases not matched to a gene; V was cut back by 7 bases and J by 6 bases. CDR3 in DNA: TGTGCCAGCTTCCCGGGACAGGGAATCAATGAGCAGTTCTTC. Translated: CASFPGQGINEQFF.